Below are 15 T cell receptor beta chains sequenced from a single sample in a study of blood T cell repertoires in COVID-19. Sequencing was performed with immunoSEQ multiplex PCR; in TCRdb, only in-frame clones are kept and a portion is missing. The profile shows about 170,000 clones, around 88% of them singletons. The material sequenced was PBMCs or T cells enriched from blood (not recorded which). The source is a woman between 50 and 59 years old in a cohort exposed to, infected with or recovered from COVID-19 (not recorded which).

The chain employs TRBV7-2 and TRBJ2-7, with TRBD2 matching over 13 bases. The CDR3 loop spans 17 amino acids. V dropped 5 bases and J dropped 6; count of bases not matched to a gene: 13. Germline lookup yields CDR1 SGHTA and CDR2 FQGNSA. Here the CDR3 DNA reads TGTGCCAGCAGCCCAGTTGCCGGGACTAGCGGGGTTTCCGAGCAGTACTTC. The encoded protein is CASSPVAGTSGVSEQYF.

This clone was detected only once. This chain links TRBV5-1 with TRBJ1-6; tentatively, D is TRBD1 (6 bases). The CDR3 is made up of 15 amino acids. Per germline, CDR1 SGHRS and CDR2 YFSETQ. Trimming removed 0 bases at V and 8 bases at J, with 12 bases between. CDR3 amino acids: CASSLAGNRDSPLHF. In nucleotides, the CDR3 is TGCGCCAGCAGCTTGGCAGGGAACAGGGATTCACCCCTCCACTTT.

Ten or more counts support this clone. The V and J genes are TRBV4-1 and TRBJ2-1; D is perhaps TRBD2 (6 bases). This CDR3 is built from 18 residues. Germline CDR1 is MGHRA and CDR2 is YSYEKL. V was cut by 1 base and J by 0 bases, with 16 bases left in between. CDR3 nucleotide sequence: TGCGCCAGCAGCCAAGTCGAAGGTAGCGGAAGCTCCTACAATGAGCAGTTCTTC. Translation: CASSQVEGSGSSYNEQFF.

The chain has TRBV27 and TRBJ1-5; D may be TRBD1 (6 bases). The germline CDR1 and CDR2 sequences are MNHEY and SMNVEV (reference sequence). This CDR3 is 14 amino acids long. With 7 bases removed from V and 4 bases from J, the gap between germline ends came to 14 bases. The DNA for the CDR3 is TGTGCCAGCACAGGGGCAGGGGCGAATCAGCCCCAGCATTTT. Translating gives CASTGAGANQPQHF.

The rearrangement uses TRBV6-2 or TRBV6-3 and TRBJ1-6, with 7 positions matching TRBD1. V shed 4 bases, J shed 9 bases, and the junction held 15 bases outside the gene matches. Germline V lookup: CDR1 MNHEY, CDR2 SVGEGT. CDR3 length: 17 amino acids. CDR3 nucleotides: TGTGCCAGCAGTTCCCGGGACAGCCGGGTGATGGGTTCACCCCTCCACTTT. Protein product: CASSSRDSRVMGSPLHF.

The chain combines TRBV7-2 with TRBJ2-3; no definite D call. The CDR3 loop spans 17 amino acids. Germline lookup yields CDR1 SGHTA and CDR2 FQGNSA. Trimming took off 0 bases at V and 1 base at J, with 14 bases between the two ends. The CDR3 bases are TGTGCCAGCAGCTTAGCGTCCGGCACCGGAGGCACAGATACGCAGTATTTT. It specifies CASSLASGTGGTDTQYF.

This clone appeared a single time. The rearrangement uses TRBV28 and TRBJ2-7; perhaps TRBD1 as D (6 bases). CDR1 and CDR2 (germline): MDHEN, SYDVKM. The CDR3 is 15 amino acids. With 4 bases removed from V and 4 bases from J, the gap between germline ends came to 17 bases. CDR3 protein: CASSSPGAVSYEQYF. The CDR3 DNA follows: TGTGCCAGCAGTTCCCCAGGGGCTGTAAGTTACGAGCAGTACTTC.

This chain connects TRBV4-3 to TRBJ1-4; D is unresolved. Trimming removed 0 bases from V and 10 bases from J, with 15 bases in between. Germline V gene sequence: CDR1 LGHNA, CDR2 YSLEER. The CDR3 has 15 residues. In DNA form, the CDR3 reads TGCGCCAGCAGCCAAGACCACGCAGGAAACGGAAAACTGTTTTTT. Its translation: CASSQDHAGNGKLFF.

The genes are TRBV6-5 and TRBJ2-3; 9 bases are shared with TRBD1. Per the germline V gene, CDR1 is MNHEY and CDR2 is SVGAGI. Trimming took 8 bases from V and 2 from J; bases not matched to a gene: 2. The CDR3 is made up of 13 amino acids. CDR3 nucleotides: TGTGCCAGCCGGGACAGGGTCACAGATACGCAGTATTTT. Its translation is CASRDRVTDTQYF.

V usage is TRBV4-2 and J usage is TRBJ2-3, with D possibly being TRBD2 (6 bases). The CDR3 runs to 16 residues. Trimming stripped 3 bases from V and 2 bases from J, with 15 bases between. Germline loops: CDR1 LGHNA, CDR2 YNFKEQ. As DNA, the CDR3 is TGTGCCAGCAGCCAGACGGGACTGACGCCCACAGATACGCAGTATTTT. As protein: CASSQTGLTPTDTQYF.

This clone was seen only a few times. The chain has TRBV7-2 and TRBJ1-5; TRBD1 aligns across 9 bases. The junction had 2 bases not matched to a gene; V was cut back by 2 bases and J by 3 bases. Germline CDR1 is SGHTA and CDR2 is FQGNSA. CDR3 size: 15 residues. CDR3 nucleotides: TGTGCCAGCAGCTTAAGGACAGGGGACAATCAGCCCCAGCATTTT. Translation gives CASSLRTGDNQPQHF.

The chain carries TRBV5-6 and TRBJ1-1, with a possible D match to TRBD1 (6 bases). V lost 4 bases and J 6 bases, leaving 22 bases between the germline ends. Germline CDR1 SGHDT, CDR2 YYEEEE. This CDR3 has 16 amino acids. The CDR3 is CASSPGGRGAFAEAFF. The DNA of the CDR3 is TGTGCCAGCAGCCCTGGGGGACGGGGGGCTTTCGCTGAAGCTTTCTTT.

CDR3: CASSLTYEQYF. The CDR3 nucleotides are TGTGCCAGCAGCCTCACTTACGAGCAGTACTTC. The rearrangement joins TRBV14 to TRBJ2-7; D not certain. CDR1 SGHDN and CDR2 FVKESK come from the germline V gene. The CDR3 extends over 11 amino acids. V was cut by 4 bases and J by 4 bases, with 5 bases left in between. Using reference TRBV14 and TRBJ2-7 for the parts outside the CDR3, the full variable domain is EAGVTQFPSHSVIEKGQTVTLRCDPISGHDNLYWYRRVMGKEIKFLLHFVKESKQDESGMPNNRFLAERTGGTYSTLKVQPAELEDSGVYFCASSLTYEQYFGPGTRLTVT.

This chain joins TRBV21-1 and TRBJ1-5; whether TRBD1, the table's D call, matches the DNA was not checked. TRBV21-1 is a pseudogene segment. The CDR3 loop spans 20 amino acids. In DNA form, the CDR3 reads TGTGCCAGCAGCAAAGACTCCTGGAGTCAGGGGACGCTAAACAATCAGCCCCAGCATTTT. Translating it yields CASSKDSWSQGTLNNQPQHF.

This chain uses TRBV4-3 with TRBJ1-4; 8 positions agree with TRBD1. CDR1 and CDR2 from the germline V gene are LGHNA and YSLEER. The CDR3 spans 13 residues. The trim removed 0 bases at V and 10 bases at J, leaving 1 base unmatched. The CDR3 DNA reads TGCGCCAGCAGCCAAGAAACAGGGGGAAAACTGTTTTTT. It is translated as CASSQETGGKLFF.